The clone carrying this T cell receptor beta chain turned up a few times. Germline V gives CDR1 MNHEY, CDR2 SVGAGI. V lost 6 bases and J lost 8; bases outside the gene matches: 9. The CDR3 is 13 residues long. Next came a second PCR, run for roughly 6 to 11 cycles, which used a sample-barcoded 5' primer along with a J-beta primer mix. TCRdb processed the 5' RACE reads anew with MiXCR; each CDR3 protein has one entry. This repertoire shows fewer than 1,200,000 distinct CDR3 sequences, almost 25% found once; its top ten account for about 0.72%. This sample was included in a study of blood T cells in healthy people across ages. This sample also appeared in a second study, on T cells of mothers and their children.

The chain employs TRBV6-5 and TRBJ1-1; 7 bases agree with TRBD1. Sequenced input: blood. The clonotype originates from a girl aged 2-10 years in good health. CDR3: CASSPTEGGEAFF. In DNA form, the CDR3 reads TGTGCCAGCAGCCCGACCGAAGGGGGCGAAGCTTTCTTT.